This T cell receptor beta chain was documented in a study of blood T cell repertoires in COVID-19. The length of the CDR3 is 16 residues. Germline CDR1 SGHTA, CDR2 FQGTGA. V was pared by 2 bases and J by 1 base, with 14 bases between. Some clones are missing from TCRdb's copy, which holds only in-frame ones; the method was immunoSEQ multiplex PCR. The repertoire holds roughly 300,000 clones, with around 82% as singletons. The TCR originated in a woman between 45 and 65 years old with acute or convalescent COVID-19. The V call is TRBV7-3, the J call TRBJ2-5, with a possible D match to TRBD2 (5 bases). Sample: peripheral blood. The CDR3 nucleotides are TGTGCCAGCAGCTTAGGGTCGGGCGGGTCCCAAGAGACCCAGTACTTC. Translating it yields CASSLGSGGSQETQYF.